One and the same sample provided the 32 T cell receptor beta chains below, sequenced in a study of control samples from healthy donors and cancer patients. Repertoires were generated with immunoSEQ multiplex PCR, while TCRdb's copy carries only in-frame clones and drops some. This table has some 140,000 clones, roughly 89% appearing once. Material for sequencing was blood. The origin of the receptors is a man aged 25 to 45 in good health.

This chain joins TRBV24-1 and TRBJ1-2, with D possibly matching TRBD1 (5 bases). Germline V gene lookup returns CDR1 KGHDR and CDR2 SFDVKD. V was trimmed by 7 bases and J by 0 bases, leaving 8 bases between them. The CDR3 is made up of 13 amino acids. CDR3 in DNA: TGTGCCACCAGCAGGGAAGCTAACTATGGCTACACCTTC. This encodes CATSREANYGYTF.

The rearrangement links TRBV21-1 to TRBJ1-5. TRBV21-1 is listed as a pseudogene. There are 15 residues in the CDR3. The CDR3 bases are TGTGCCAGCAGCAAAGTTTGGGGTCTGGGTCAGCCCCAGCATTTT. It translates to CASSKVWGLGQPQHF.

This clone was observed a single time. The rearrangement joins TRBV7-9 to TRBJ2-1; D possibly uses TRBD1 or TRBD2 (5 bases each). The germline V gene has CDR1 SEHNR and CDR2 FQNEAQ (reference sequence). V shed 4 bases and J shed 7 bases, with 11 bases lying between them. The CDR3 contains 13 residues. The CDR3 here is CASSWGTSNEQFF. DNA of the CDR3: TGTGCCAGCAGCTGGGGGACCTCGAATGAGCAGTTCTTC. Drawing the rest from reference TRBV7-9 and TRBJ2-1, the complete variable domain is DTGVSQNPRHKITKRGQNVTFRCDPISEHNRLYWYRQTLGQGPEFLTYFQNEAQLEKSRLLSDRFSAERPKGSFSTLEIQRTEQGDSAMYLCASSWGTSNEQFFGPGTRLTVL.

The rearrangement links TRBV11-3 to TRBJ2-7; 11 bases agree with TRBD2. V was pared by 5 bases and J by 6 bases, with 9 bases of the junction left unmatched. Germline V gene data show CDR1 as SGHNT and CDR2 as YENEEA. The CDR3 runs to 15 residues. The CDR3 region has the DNA TGTGCCAGCAGCGACTTAGCGGGAGGGCGCAGCGAGCAGTACTTC. This encodes CASSDLAGGRSEQYF.

The chain combines TRBV3-1 (or the pseudogene TRBV3-2) with TRBJ1-1; TRBD1 matches 8 bases. From germline, CDR1 is LGHDT and CDR2 YNNKEL (reference sequence). The V and J ends lost 5 bases and 2 bases, in that order; junction bases with no gene match: 4. The CDR3 length is 14 residues. The DNA for the CDR3 is TGTGCCAGCAGCAAAGGACAGGGCAACACTGAAGCTTTCTTT. This encodes CASSKGQGNTEAFF.

The chain is built from TRBV21-1 and TRBJ2-1; the table assigns TRBD1, which was not confirmed against the DNA. TRBV21-1 is listed as a pseudogene. The CDR3 runs 18 residues. DNA of the CDR3: TGTGCCAGCAGCAAATTTCGGCAGGTATCTGTATCCTACAATGAGCAGTTCTTC. Its translation is CASSKFRQVSVSYNEQFF.

The chain is built from TRBV27 and TRBJ1-2; 7 nucleotides align to TRBD1. The trim removed 11 bases at V and 7 bases at J, leaving 7 bases unmatched. The germline V gene encodes CDR1 MNHEY and CDR2 SMNVEV (reference sequence). The CDR3 extends over 11 amino acids. The CDR3 DNA sequence: TGTGCCTCCTCAGGGGGTCCTGGCTACACCTTC. It translates to CASSGGPGYTF.

V gene TRBV11-2 combines with J gene TRBJ1-2; D call uncertain. Germline V lookup: CDR1 SGHAT, CDR2 FQNNGV. The V end lost 6 bases, the J end lost 8 bases, and 16 bases lay between the germline ends. The CDR3 totals 13 residues. The CDR3 nucleotides read TGTGCCAGCAGACCCAATTTCAGCGGAGGCTACACCTTC. Protein: CASRPNFSGGYTF.

This chain connects TRBV7-2 to TRBJ2-4; D is perhaps TRBD1 or TRBD2 (5 bases each). V shed 5 bases and J shed 3 bases, with 14 bases lying between them. This CDR3 region has 15 residues. Per germline, CDR1 SGHTA and CDR2 FQGNSA. CDR3 in DNA: TGTGCCAGCAGCGAAGAGCCTGGGGGCAAAAACATTCAGTACTTC. It is translated as CASSEEPGGKNIQYF. The full variable domain, completed using reference TRBV7-2 and TRBJ2-4, is GAGVSQSPSNKVTEKGKDVELRCDPISGHTALYWYRQSLGQGLEFLIYFQGNSAPDKSGLPSDRFSAERTGGSVSTLTIQRTQQEDSAVYLCASSEEPGGKNIQYFGAGTRLSVL.

About this clone: The same CDR3 is also encoded by other DNA sequences in this sample. The chain couples TRBV2 to TRBJ2-3; TRBD2 is a possible D gene (6 bases). The CDR3 has 12 amino acids. Trimming took off 6 bases at V and 4 bases at J, with 8 bases between the two ends. Germline V gene lookup returns CDR1 SNHLY and CDR2 FYNNEI. CDR3 sequence reads: CASRREADTQYF. DNA of the CDR3: TGTGCCAGCAGGCGGGAAGCAGATACGCAGTATTTT.

CDR3 sequence (DNA): TGTGCCAGCAGCCCCCGGACACTAAGGGGGGCAGAGACCCAGTACTTC. It yields the protein CASSPRTLRGAETQYF. V and J are TRBV7-9 and TRBJ2-5, with D perhaps matching TRBD1 or TRBD2 (6 bases each). This CDR3 region has 16 residues. The germline V gene encodes CDR1 SEHNR and CDR2 FQNEAQ (reference sequence). With 5 bases removed from V and 4 bases from J, the gap between germline ends came to 20 bases.

The chain is built from TRBV27 and TRBJ2-5; perhaps TRBD1 as D (6 bases). The CDR3 length is 16 residues. CDR1 MNHEY and CDR2 SMNVEV come from the germline V gene (reference sequence). Trimming took 6 bases from V and 2 from J, leaving 19 bases between them. For the CDR3, the DNA is TGTGCCAGCAGAACTTATCTAGGACAGATTCAAGAGACCCAGTACTTC. Amino acid sequence: CASRTYLGQIQETQYF.

The chain uses TRBV11-1 and TRBJ2-1; 7 bases match TRBD1. V shed 5 bases and J 5 bases; nucleotides not matched to a gene: 6. Germline CDR1 SGHAT, CDR2 FQDESV (reference sequence). CDR3 length equals 14 residues. The CDR3, as DNA: TGTGCCAGCAGCCTCGACAGGGTTCACAATGAGCAGTTCTTC. Translated, it gives CASSLDRVHNEQFF.

The table lists this clone with a few counts. The chain is built from TRBV27 and TRBJ2-2; 7 bases agree with TRBD2. This CDR3 is 16 amino acids long. Per germline, CDR1 MNHEY and CDR2 SMNVEV (reference sequence). The junction had 5 bases not matched to a gene; V was cut back by 3 bases and J by 1 base. CDR3 loop: CASSFLAEGNTGELFF. The CDR3 region has the DNA TGTGCCAGCAGTTTCCTAGCGGAGGGGAACACCGGGGAGCTGTTTTTT.

The V and J genes are TRBV4-3 and TRBJ2-1, with TRBD2 matching over 11 bases. Germline V gives CDR1 LGHNA, CDR2 YSLEER. The V and J ends lost 4 bases and 8 bases, in that order; junction bases with no gene match: 7. The CDR3 extends over 15 amino acids. The CDR3 spells CASSLLAGAIDEQFF. CDR3 DNA: TGCGCCAGCAGCCTACTAGCGGGAGCTATCGATGAGCAGTTCTTC.

This chain's CDR3 is CASSTRHFRGLAGAEQYF. CDR3 nucleotides: TGTGCCAGCAGCACCCGACATTTCAGGGGGCTAGCGGGAGCCGAGCAGTACTTC. The chain is built from TRBV21-1 and TRBJ2-7; the D call in the table, TRBD2, was not verified against the DNA. TRBV21-1 is termed a pseudogene. The CDR3 runs to 18 residues.

The CDR3 region is CASSLDGHGELFF. The CDR3 region has the DNA TGTGCCAGCAGCTTGGACGGGCACGGGGAGCTGTTTTTT. The chain employs TRBV7-2 and TRBJ2-2, with D unresolved. CDR1 and CDR2 from the germline V gene are SGHTA and FQGNSA. The CDR3 runs 13 residues. V was shortened by 3 bases and J by 7 bases, with 9 bases between the two germline ends.

The V gene is TRBV29-1, the J gene TRBJ1-1; 7 positions match TRBD1. CDR3 length equals 13 residues. Germline-derived CDR1 and CDR2 are SQVTM and ANQGSEA. V shed 6 bases and J 1 base; nucleotides not matched to a gene: 5. Written as DNA, the CDR3 is TGCAGCGTAATAGGGGGCGCGAACACTGAAGCTTTCTTT. Its translation is CSVIGGANTEAFF.

The V call is TRBV29-1, the J call TRBJ2-2; 10 nucleotides agree with TRBD1. The CDR3 has 13 residues. V shed 4 bases and J 6 bases; nucleotides not matched to a gene: 2. The V gene's germline CDR1 is SQVTM and CDR2 ANQGSEA. CDR3 sequence reads: CSVGTGGSGELFF. The DNA for the CDR3 is TGCAGCGTTGGGACAGGGGGTTCCGGGGAGCTGTTTTTT.

The table lists this clone with a count of one. The V call is TRBV6-6, the J call TRBJ2-7; D ambiguous. V was clipped by 4 bases and J by 3 bases, with 4 bases between them. The CDR3 is 11 amino acids. Germline V gene data show CDR1 as MNHNY and CDR2 as SVGAGI (reference sequence). CDR3 region: CASSLNYEQYF. CDR3 sequence (DNA): TGTGCCAGCAGTTTAAACTACGAGCAGTACTTC.

J is TRBJ2-3 and V is TRBV30; D is undetermined. Germline CDR1 reads GTSNPN; CDR2 reads SVGIG (reference sequence). The CDR3 is 12 residues long. Trimming left V 2 bases short and J 4 bases short, with 7 bases between. The CDR3 DNA reads TGTGCCTGGAGTCGATCAGCAGATACGCAGTATTTT. Its translation: CAWSRSADTQYF.

The V call is TRBV27, the J call TRBJ1-5; D unclear. The ends were cut back, 6 bases at V and 2 bases at J, with 8 bases in the middle. The CDR3 is 13 amino acids. Germline V gives CDR1 MNHEY, CDR2 SMNVEV (reference sequence). The chain's CDR3 is CASSGWGNQPQHF. DNA for the CDR3: TGTGCCAGCAGCGGATGGGGCAATCAGCCCCAGCATTTT.

This chain joins TRBV18 and TRBJ2-2; D might be TRBD2 (5 bases). The V gene lost 2 bases and the J gene lost 6 bases, with 19 bases spanning the gap. Looked up from germline, CDR1 is KGHSH and CDR2 is LQKENI. CDR3 length equals 17 residues. As DNA, the CDR3 is TGTGCCAGCTCACCATCTTTATCCGGGATTGGAGCCGGGGAGCTGTTTTTT. Translation gives CASSPSLSGIGAGELFF.

This rearrangement joins TRBV6-4 to TRBJ1-2; the match to TRBD1 covers 9 bases. V dropped 6 bases and J dropped 5; count of bases not matched to a gene: 10. This CDR3 has 15 residues. Germline V lookup: CDR1 MRHNA, CDR2 SNTAGT. The CDR3 loop reads CASSPKGGTGYGYTF. DNA of the CDR3: TGTGCCAGCAGCCCCAAGGGGGGGACAGGGTATGGCTACACCTTC.

CDR3 amino acids: CSAGVGGLTDTQYF. The CDR3 DNA follows: TGCAGCGCTGGTGTAGGGGGCCTAACAGATACGCAGTATTTT. The chain recombines TRBV29-1 with TRBJ2-3; 7 bases fit TRBD1. With 7 bases clipped from V and 3 bases from J, the junction kept 10 bases outside the gene matches. Germline V gives CDR1 SQVTM, CDR2 ANQGSEA. This CDR3 spans 14 amino acids.

The chain couples TRBV2 to TRBJ1-6; 7 bases line up with TRBD1. This CDR3 has 14 amino acids. CDR1 is SNHLY, CDR2 FYNNEI, per germline. The V and J ends lost 6 bases and 10 bases, in that order; junction bases with no gene match: 9. The DNA for the CDR3 is TGTGCCAGCAGGATAGACAGGGCCCTGTCACCCCTCCACTTT. It is translated as CASRIDRALSPLHF.

This chain connects TRBV5-6 to TRBJ2-7; maybe TRBD2 (5 bases). The CDR3 consists of 16 residues. Trimming removed 4 bases from V and 2 bases from J, with 19 bases in between. The V gene's germline CDR1 is SGHDT and CDR2 YYEEEE. The CDR3 spells CASSPKYGIRTYEQYF. The CDR3 nucleotides are TGTGCCAGCAGCCCCAAATACGGGATACGTACCTACGAGCAGTACTTC.

The chain links TRBV5-8 to TRBJ2-7; no clear D. Germline V lookup: CDR1 SGHTS, CDR2 YDEGEE. The CDR3 consists of 14 residues. V dropped 4 bases and J dropped 3 bases, with 14 bases sitting between them. CDR3 nucleotide sequence: TGTGCCAGCAGCAACCGGAGAGAACTCTACGAGCAGTACTTC. This sequence encodes CASSNRRELYEQYF.

The chain employs TRBV19 and TRBJ2-1, with 7 positions matching TRBD2. Per germline, CDR1 LNHDA and CDR2 SQIVND (reference sequence). The V and J ends lost 4 bases and 0 bases, in that order; junction bases with no gene match: 9. The length of the CDR3 is 17 residues. CDR3 residues: CASSTKGRASSYNEQFF. Written as DNA, the CDR3 is TGTGCCAGTAGTACGAAAGGGAGGGCGAGCTCCTACAATGAGCAGTTCTTC.

The chain uses TRBV6-5 and TRBJ2-7; D might be TRBD1 or TRBD2, each matching 6 bases. The CDR3 runs 15 residues. In germline, CDR1 is MNHEY, CDR2 SVGAGI. The ends were cut back, 0 bases at V and 3 bases at J, with 12 bases in the middle. The CDR3: CASSYSLGGSYEQYF. The CDR3 DNA is TGTGCCAGCAGTTACTCCTTAGGGGGGAGCTACGAGCAGTACTTC.

The V call is TRBV9, the J call TRBJ2-2, with 11 bases aligning to TRBD1. Looked up from germline, CDR1 is SGDLS and CDR2 is YYNGEE. The trim removed 4 bases at V and 5 bases at J, leaving 7 bases unmatched. This CDR3 comprises 16 residues. This chain's CDR3 is CASSPRTGGATGELFF. The CDR3 DNA reads TGTGCCAGCAGCCCGAGGACAGGGGGCGCAACCGGGGAGCTGTTTTTT.

The chain joins TRBV4-1 to TRBJ1-2; D is uncertain. CDR1 is MGHRA, CDR2 YSYEKL, per germline. CDR3 length: 15 residues. V was cut by 0 bases and J by 4 bases, with 12 bases left in between. The CDR3 protein is CASSQDQRNPYGYTF. The CDR3 nucleotides read TGCGCCAGCAGCCAAGATCAAAGAAATCCCTATGGCTACACCTTC.